The clone carrying this T cell receptor (beta chain) came up a few times. The V segment lost 7 bases and the J segment 9 bases; nucleotides outside the gene matches: 9. This CDR3 has 13 residues. Germline CDR1 reads GTSNPN; CDR2 reads SVGIG (reference sequence). A second PCR of 7 to 11 cycles used a sample-barcoded 5' primer and a J-beta primer mix. In TCRdb, the 5' RACE reads were re-called with MiXCR into one record per CDR3 protein. Counted here are around 670,000 distinct CDR3 sequences, approximately 30% occurring once; the ten biggest clones make up 15% to 18%. The entry originates in a study of blood T cells in healthy people across ages.

This chain joins TRBV30 and TRBJ1-6; 7 nucleotides align to TRBD1. This receptor was taken from a woman aged 80 or over in good health. Material: blood. The CDR3 region is CASKGQRGSPLHF. DNA of the CDR3: TGTGCCTCCAAGGGACAGCGAGGTTCACCCCTCCACTTT.